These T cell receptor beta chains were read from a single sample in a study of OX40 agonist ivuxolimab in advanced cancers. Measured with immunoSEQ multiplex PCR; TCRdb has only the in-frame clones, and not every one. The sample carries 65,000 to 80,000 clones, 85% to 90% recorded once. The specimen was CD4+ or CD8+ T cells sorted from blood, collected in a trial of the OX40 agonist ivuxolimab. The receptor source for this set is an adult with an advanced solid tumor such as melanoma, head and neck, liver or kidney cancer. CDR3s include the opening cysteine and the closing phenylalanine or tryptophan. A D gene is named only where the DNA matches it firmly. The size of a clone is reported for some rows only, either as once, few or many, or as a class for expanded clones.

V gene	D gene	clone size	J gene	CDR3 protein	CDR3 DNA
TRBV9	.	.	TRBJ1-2	CASSGTDGYTF	TGTGCCAGCAGCGGGACCGATGGCTACACCTTC
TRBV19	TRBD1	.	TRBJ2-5	CATGGTGGLETQYF	TGTGCCACTGGGGGGACAGGGGGTTTGGAGACCCAGTACTTC
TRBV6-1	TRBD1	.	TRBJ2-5	CASREPGQGVMATQYF	TGTGCCAGCAGAGAACCGGGACAGGGGGTCATGGCGACCCAGTACTTC
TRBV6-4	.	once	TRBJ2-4	CASRWGGPKNIQYF	TGTGCCAGCAGGTGGGGGGGCCCTAAAAACATTCAGTACTTC
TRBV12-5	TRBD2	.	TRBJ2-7	CASLGTSGTYEQYF	TGTGCTAGTTTAGGTACTAGCGGGACCTACGAGCAGTACTTC
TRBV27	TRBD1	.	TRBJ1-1	CASSFIFAGGTEAFF	TGTGCCAGCAGTTTTATTTTCGCAGGGGGCACTGAAGCTTTCTTT
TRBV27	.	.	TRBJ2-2	CASRNTGELFF	TGTGCCAGCAGAAACACCGGGGAGCTGTTTTTT
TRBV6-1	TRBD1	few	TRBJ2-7	CASSEAGTGGYEQYF	TGTGCCAGCAGTGAAGCAGGGACAGGGGGCTACGAGCAGTACTTC
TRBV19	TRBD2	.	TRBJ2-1	CASSIPRLAGGPSQFF	TGTGCCAGTAGTATACCCCGACTAGCGGGAGGGCCCAGTCAGTTCTTC
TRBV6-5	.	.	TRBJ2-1	CASSYGAYNEQFF	TGTGCCAGCAGTTATGGGGCCTACAATGAGCAGTTCTTC
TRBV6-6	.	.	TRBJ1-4	CASSYLGEPPNEKLFF	TGTGCCAGCAGTTACCTAGGGGAGCCCCCCAATGAAAAACTGTTTTTT
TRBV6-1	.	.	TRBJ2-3	CASSSGRVETDTQYF	TGTGCCAGCAGTAGCGGTAGGGTGGAGACAGATACGCAGTATTTT
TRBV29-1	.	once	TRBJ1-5	CSVGAPNQPQHF	TGCAGCGTTGGGGCCCCTAATCAGCCCCAGCATTTT
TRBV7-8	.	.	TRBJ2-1	CASSLGRAGQNEQFF	TGTGCCAGCAGCTTAGGCCGGGCGGGACAGAATGAGCAGTTCTTC
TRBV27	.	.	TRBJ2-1	CASSLFPTYNEQFF	TGTGCCAGCAGTTTATTTCCTACCTACAATGAGCAGTTCTTC
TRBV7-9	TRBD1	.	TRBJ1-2	CASSRWTGRVFWYGYTF	TGTGCCAGCAGCCGTTGGACAGGGAGAGTTTTTTGGTATGGCTACACCTTC
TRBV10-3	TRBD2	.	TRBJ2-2	CAISVALAELTGELFF	TGTGCCATCAGTGTAGCCCTAGCGGAACTCACCGGGGAGCTGTTTTTT
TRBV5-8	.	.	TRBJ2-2	CASSLDRGTGELFF	TGTGCCAGCAGCTTGGATCGGGGTACCGGGGAGCTGTTTTTT
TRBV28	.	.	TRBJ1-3	CASSTRLEDTIYF	TGTGCCAGCAGTACACGACTTGAAGACACCATATATTTT